This TCR beta chain was observed in a study of blood T cell repertoires in COVID-19. At the level of the study: Researchers got acute and convalescent COVID-19 samples from the United States, Italy and Spain. PBMCs, B-cell-depleted T cells, or T cells provided the cDNA or gDNA that made up the material.

Germline loops: CDR1 KGHSH, CDR2 LQKENI. CDR3 length: 15 amino acids. Trimming removed 4 bases from V and 8 bases from J, with 17 bases in between. Authors' analysis steps: Estimation of nucleated cell counts was performed using reference gene primer amplification. Sequenced by immunoSEQ multiplex PCR; TCRdb stores in-frame clones only, minus some. V and J calls and clone size are copied from that table; D and trimming were computed from the DNA. The sample consists of tens of thousands of clones, under 95% of them appearing once. The receptor was derived from a human donor in a cohort sampled during active COVID-19. Sequenced input: peripheral blood. The genes are TRBV18 and TRBJ1-4; TRBD1 is a possible D gene (5 bases). The CDR3 loop reads CASSLLTGASEKLFF. CDR3 nucleotide sequence: TGTGCCAGCTCACTTTTGACTGGGGCTTCGGAAAAACTGTTTTTT.